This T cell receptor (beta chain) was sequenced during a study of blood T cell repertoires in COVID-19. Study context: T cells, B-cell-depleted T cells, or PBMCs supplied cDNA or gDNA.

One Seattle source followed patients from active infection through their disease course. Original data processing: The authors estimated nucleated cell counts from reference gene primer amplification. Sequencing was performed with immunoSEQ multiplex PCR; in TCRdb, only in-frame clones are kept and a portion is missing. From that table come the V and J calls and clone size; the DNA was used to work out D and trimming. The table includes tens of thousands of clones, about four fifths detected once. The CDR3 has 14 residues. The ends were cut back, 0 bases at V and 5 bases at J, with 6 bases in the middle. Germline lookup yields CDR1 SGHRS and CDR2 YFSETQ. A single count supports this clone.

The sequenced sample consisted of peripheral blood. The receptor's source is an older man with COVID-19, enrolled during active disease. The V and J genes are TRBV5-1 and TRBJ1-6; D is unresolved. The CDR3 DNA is TGCGCCAGCAGCTTGGAACCTAATAATTCACCCCTCCACTTT. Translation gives CASSLEPNNSPLHF.